These 15 T cell receptor beta chains were all obtained from the same sample, sequenced in a study of blood T cell repertoires in COVID-19. Assay used: immunoSEQ multiplex PCR; TCRdb lists only in-frame clones, some missing. This sample has about 88,000 clones, with around 90% found just once. The sample consisted of peripheral blood. The receptors here all came from a human donor with active COVID-19. The donor label of this sample is uncertain.

The chain is built from TRBV4-2 and TRBJ2-7, with D perhaps TRBD2 (6 bases). The V end was cut by 1 base, the J end by 0 bases, with 10 bases between. Germline V gene lookup returns CDR1 LGHNA and CDR2 YNFKEQ. The CDR3 extends over 15 amino acids. The CDR3 nucleotides are TGTGCCAGCAGCCAAGGTTTGGAGGGCTCCTACGAGCAGTACTTC. Amino acids: CASSQGLEGSYEQYF.

The chain uses TRBV9 and TRBJ2-3; 9 nucleotides align to TRBD1. Germline CDR1 and CDR2: SGDLS and YYNGEE. The CDR3 extends over 14 amino acids. The V and J ends lost 4 bases and 8 bases, in that order; junction bases with no gene match: 8. The CDR3 nucleotides are TGTGCCAGCAGCCTCGGACAGGGGCGGGGTACGCAGTATTTT. It specifies CASSLGQGRGTQYF.

The gene calls are TRBV18 and TRBJ1-2; TRBD1 is a possible D gene (6 bases). Germline CDR1 KGHSH, CDR2 LQKENI. V was cut by 5 bases and J by 4 bases, with 14 bases left in between. The CDR3 has 14 amino acids. The CDR3 reads CASSGTGYGYGYTF. The CDR3 DNA follows: TGTGCCAGCTCAGGCACAGGGTATGGCTATGGCTACACCTTC.

Here the CDR3 DNA reads TGCGCCAGCAGCGCGGGACAGGGGACGACCATTCAGTACTTC. This translates into CASSAGQGTTIQYF. The chain joins TRBV5-1 to TRBJ2-4, with 10 bases that match TRBD1. The germline V gene has CDR1 SGHRS and CDR2 YFSETQ. The CDR3 runs to 14 residues. V shed 4 bases and J 9 bases; nucleotides not matched to a gene: 7. Full variable domain (remainder filled in from reference TRBV5-1 and TRBJ2-4): KAGVTQTPRYLIKTRGQQVTLSCSPISGHRSVSWYQQTPGQGLQFLFEYFSETQRNKGNFPGRFSGRQFSNSRSEMNVSTLELGDSALYLCASSAGQGTTIQYFGAGTRLSVL.

The V gene is TRBV5-1, the J gene TRBJ2-3; 9 nucleotides line up with TRBD2. The V gene end was trimmed by 0 bases and the J gene end by 4 bases; junction bases not matched to a gene: 3. Germline lookup yields CDR1 SGHRS and CDR2 YFSETQ. The CDR3 covers 15 residues. The DNA of the CDR3 is TGCGCCAGCAGCTTGGGCGGGGGGGCCTCAGATACGCAGTATTTT. This encodes CASSLGGGASDTQYF.

The chain employs TRBV28 and TRBJ1-5; D might be TRBD1 (6 bases). Germline values: CDR1 MDHEN, CDR2 SYDVKM. V was trimmed by 3 bases and J by 6 bases, leaving 18 bases between them. The CDR3 loop spans 16 amino acids. The DNA for the CDR3 is TGTGCCAGCAGTTTTGGGTCAGGTGGGACACGTCAGCCCCAGCATTTT. Amino acid sequence: CASSFGSGGTRQPQHF.

The chain is built from TRBV7-9 and TRBJ2-3; the D gene is possibly TRBD2 (7 bases). Trimming took 5 bases from V and 4 from J, leaving 16 bases between them. Germline V gene data show CDR1 as SEHNR and CDR2 as FQNEAQ (reference sequence). This CDR3 has 15 amino acids. As DNA, the CDR3 is TGTGCCAGCAGCCGCGGGGGCTCCCAGGCAGATACGCAGTATTTT. Amino acid sequence: CASSRGGSQADTQYF.

The chain is built from TRBV5-8 and TRBJ1-5; TRBD1 is a possible D gene (5 bases). CDR3 size: 15 residues. Deletions cut 0 bases from V and 2 bases from J, with 9 bases between. Germline CDR1 reads SGHTS; CDR2 reads YDEGEE. The CDR3 sequence is CASSLEGLRNQPQHF. DNA for the CDR3: TGTGCCAGCAGCTTGGAGGGGCTACGCAATCAGCCCCAGCATTTT.

This clone was counted once. The chain uses TRBV25-1 and TRBJ1-2; 9 bases agree with TRBD1. The germline V gene has CDR1 MGHDK and CDR2 SYGVNS. The CDR3 contains 13 residues. V was clipped by 6 bases and J by 9 bases; unmatched bases: 8. Here the CDR3 reads CASSLGQGGSYTF. The CDR3 bases are TGTGCCAGCAGCTTGGGACAGGGTGGGAGCTACACCTTC.

V and J are TRBV18 and TRBJ1-1; 7 positions match TRBD1. This CDR3 region has 13 residues. In germline, CDR1 is KGHSH, CDR2 LQKENI. V was clipped by 6 bases and J by 4 bases; unmatched bases: 5. CDR3 loop: CASSSRQGTEAFF. The CDR3 DNA reads TGTGCCAGCTCTTCCCGACAGGGCACTGAAGCTTTCTTT.

The rearrangement uses TRBV7-9 and TRBJ2-2; 7 bases are a match to TRBD2. Germline CDR1 reads SEHNR; CDR2 reads FQNEAQ (reference sequence). The junction had 2 bases not matched to a gene; V was cut back by 4 bases and J by 6 bases. This CDR3 is 13 amino acids long. The CDR3 reads CASSSGGPGELFF. CDR3 in DNA: TGTGCCAGCAGCTCGGGGGGTCCCGGGGAGCTGTTTTTT.

CDR3 in DNA: TGCGCCAGCAGCCAAGAAAGGGGTACAGGCACTGAAGCTTTCTTT. Its protein is CASSQERGTGTEAFF. The rearrangement uses TRBV4-1 and TRBJ1-1; possibly TRBD1 for D (5 bases). V was cut by 0 bases and J by 4 bases, with 12 bases left in between. The CDR3 has 15 residues. From germline, CDR1 is MGHRA and CDR2 YSYEKL.

This sequence joins TRBV5-1 and TRBJ2-2; 7 nucleotides line up with TRBD1. The CDR3 totals 14 residues. Trimming took 0 bases from V and 6 from J; bases not matched to a gene: 2. Per germline, CDR1 SGHRS and CDR2 YFSETQ. CDR3 amino acids: CASSLATGPGELFF. CDR3 DNA sequence: TGCGCCAGCAGCTTGGCGACAGGGCCCGGGGAGCTGTTTTTT.

The chain is built from TRBV5-1 and TRBJ2-5; TRBD2 matches at 8 bases. Per the germline V gene, CDR1 is SGHRS and CDR2 is YFSETQ. Trimming at V came to 1 base and at J to 0 bases, leaving 8 bases not matched to a gene. This CDR3 spans 17 amino acids. The CDR3 DNA reads TGCGCCAGCAGCTTGCCTAAAAGCGGGGGATACCAAGAGACCCAGTACTTC. Its translation is CASSLPKSGGYQETQYF.

This rearrangement joins TRBV10-3 to TRBJ1-1; the D gene is possibly TRBD1 (5 bases). Trimming removed 3 bases at V and 4 bases at J, with 18 bases between. Germline CDR1 is ENHRY and CDR2 is SYGVKD. This CDR3 spans 16 amino acids. The CDR3 reads CAISDAARWGVTEAFF. The CDR3 DNA reads as TGTGCCATCAGTGATGCCGCACGGTGGGGCGTCACTGAAGCTTTCTTT.